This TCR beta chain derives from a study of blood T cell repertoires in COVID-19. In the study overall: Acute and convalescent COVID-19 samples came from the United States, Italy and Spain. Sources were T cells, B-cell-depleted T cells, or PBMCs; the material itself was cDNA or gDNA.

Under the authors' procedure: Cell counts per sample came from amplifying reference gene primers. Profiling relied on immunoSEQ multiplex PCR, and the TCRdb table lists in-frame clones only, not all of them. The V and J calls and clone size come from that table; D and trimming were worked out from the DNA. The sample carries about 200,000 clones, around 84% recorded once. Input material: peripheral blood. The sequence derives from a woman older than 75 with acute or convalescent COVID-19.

The CDR3 loop reads CASRPGGAVTEAFF. For the CDR3, the DNA is TGTGCCAGCAGACCTGGGGGCGCGGTCACTGAAGCTTTCTTT. The rearrangement joins TRBV27 to TRBJ1-1; D perhaps matches TRBD1 (6 bases). The V end lost 6 bases, the J end lost 4 bases, and 15 bases lay between the germline ends. This CDR3 has 14 amino acids. The germline V gene encodes CDR1 MNHEY and CDR2 SMNVEV (reference sequence).